The 4 T cell receptor beta chains below all came from one sample that was sequenced in a study of cytomegalovirus exposure and HLA in healthy donors. This PCR relied on a set of 60 Vbeta primers and 13 Jbeta primers. Sequencing was performed with immunoSEQ multiplex PCR; in TCRdb, only in-frame clones are kept and a portion is missing. This table holds roughly 190,000 clones, roughly four fifths found once. Sequenced input: PBMCs. The origin of the receptors is a woman between 25 and 40 years old in good health and CMV-seropositive.

J is TRBJ2-5 and V is TRBV15; TRBD1 aligns across 8 bases. J lost 4 bases, V lost 5 bases, and 6 bases had no gene match. The CDR3 has 14 amino acids. The germline CDR1 and CDR2 sequences are LNHNV and YYDKDF (reference sequence). CDR3 protein: CATSGLTGAETQYF. CDR3 coding DNA: TGTGCCACCAGCGGACTGACAGGGGCAGAGACCCAGTACTTC.

DNA for the CDR3: TGCAGCGTTGAGGGGATAGCGGGAGGACCATCCGGGGAGCTGTTTTTT. Protein product: CSVEGIAGGPSGELFF. This rearrangement joins TRBV29-1 to TRBJ2-2, with TRBD2 matching 10 bases. The ends lost 3 bases at V and 6 bases at J; junction bases unmatched: 10. CDR1 is SQVTM and CDR2 is ANQGSEA in the germline V gene. The CDR3 extends over 16 amino acids.

The V and J genes are TRBV19 and TRBJ1-2, with TRBD1 identical over 9 bases. This CDR3 contains 17 residues. Germline CDR1 and CDR2: LNHDA and SQIVND (reference sequence). V shed 5 bases, J shed 0 bases, and the junction held 10 bases outside the gene matches. The CDR3 coding sequence is TGTGCCAGTAGTTTCGTCCGGGACAGGGATTCTAACTATGGCTACACCTTC. Translated, it gives CASSFVRDRDSNYGYTF.

Remarks on this clone: The junction departs from the called germline gene at one end, perhaps through a read error. The chain recombines TRBV7-9 with TRBJ2-1; possible D gene TRBD1, 6 bases. The CDR3 spans 16 residues. CDR1 SEHNR and CDR2 FQNEAQ come from the germline V gene (reference sequence). This CDR3 reads CSSSFRGHPRSNEQFF. The CDR3 DNA is TGTTCCAGCAGCTTCAGGGGCCACCCACGGAGCAATGAGCAGTTCTTC.